This entry features one T cell receptor beta chain sequence. In the original processing: Reference gene primer amplification gave estimated nucleated cell counts. Produced via immunoSEQ multiplex PCR; TCRdb's table is partial and in-frame only. The V and J calls and the clone size are those of that table, but D and trimming were determined from the DNA. Of some 150,000 clones listed, approximately 85% are singletons. This specimen belongs to a study of blood T cell repertoires in COVID-19. Study-level background: There were acute and convalescent COVID-19 samples, and they came from the United States, Italy and Spain. The cDNA or gDNA used as material had been derived from T cells, B-cell-depleted T cells, or PBMCs.

The TCR comes from a man in his 60s who had recovered from COVID-19. The sample taken for sequencing was peripheral blood.

The CDR3 is CASSPGNSYEQYF. In nucleotides, the CDR3 is TGTGCCAGCTCCCCCGGGAACTCCTACGAGCAGTACTTC. This rearrangement joins TRBV18 to TRBJ2-7, with a possible D match to TRBD2 (5 bases). V was cut by 6 bases and J by 0 bases, with 9 bases left in between. CDR1 and CDR2 from the germline V gene are KGHSH and LQKENI. This CDR3 contains 13 residues.